This T cell receptor beta chain was obtained from a study of cytomegalovirus exposure and HLA in healthy donors (dated by TCRdb to about 2017). Turning to the overall study: In an earlier analysis of several hundred of the donors, 250 to 300 Gb of sequence data and approximately 100 million unique TCR beta sequences from roughly 190 million T cells were reported. The number of typed donors differed by locus: about 620-640 for A, B, C, DRB1 and DQB1; approximately 520 for DQA1; 606 for DPA1; and around 450 for DPB1. The study aimed to test whether cataloging public T cell receptors could reveal signatures of past pathogen exposure. To study patterns of TCR occurrence, a later analysis re-analyzed previously published TCR beta repertoires from 500 to 850 donors and added high-resolution HLA genotyping. An earlier analysis of approximately 580 of the donors used high-throughput TCR beta sequencing to judge whether each TCR beta V gene segment behaved as functional or pseudogenic. High-throughput TCR immunosequencing, statistical association of individual TCRs with disease status, and machine learning were combined to predict cytomegalovirus infection status. Across around 400 genotyped donors of the cohort, an average of roughly 200,000 unique TCR beta nucleotide sequences per donor were sequenced, and 15% to 20% of those sequences were non-productive. A handful of DR-DQ haplotypes were treated as single units for association and clustering because of strong linkage in the cohort. Both class I and class II loci were covered by HLA typing, at four-digit resolution. Genome-wide SNP genotypes for about 55% of the roughly 670 donors were used in a later genetic analysis, which treated that subset as a discovery cohort. Rather than drawing on any new phenotypic data, the later analysis identified candidate immune exposures from TCR beta sequences and the way those sequences occurred across donors. Donor age, sex, ethnicity and CMV serostatus were compiled together with the repertoire data. The study profiled the T cell repertoires of more than 500 subjects by immunosequencing and related them to cytomegalovirus serostatus. Along with the approximately 700-subject first cohort, a separate validation cohort of over 90 different subjects was used. The genetic ancestry cluster associated with self-reported Caucasian donors included 81% of the roughly 390 genotyped donors. Every repertoire in the discovery cohort had been generated on one and the same sequencing platform. Roughly 300 gigabases of sequencing data and roughly 81 million unique TCR sequences made up an early release that covered 500 to 700 HLA-typed donors. On the study overall, not on this receptor specifically: Several of the top co-occurrence clusters appeared to be linked to parvovirus B19, influenza, CMV and Epstein-Barr virus, according to a later analysis. The authors suggested that the approach could potentially be extended to other disease states and immunological phenotypes. The study listed approximately 150 TCR beta chains as associated with cytomegalovirus. In a later analysis, TCR association rates were found to vary across HLA loci, with the most associated TCRs seen for DRB1 alleles and the fewest for HLA-C alleles. A later genetic analysis reported fewer N-insertions in productive TCRs among donors in an Asian-associated ancestry cluster than the roughly 720-donor mean. Presence/absence analyses assumed roughly uniform sequencing depth across donors, an assumption that may not hold. Cytomegalovirus status was reported to be diagnosed by the classifier with high specificity and sensitivity in both the original and validation cohorts. In a later analysis, HLA-associated TCR beta chains were found to be more clonally expanded and to have lower generation probabilities than equally common non-associated chains. In vitro tests confirmed that three of the cytomegalovirus-associated TCR beta chains recognize cytomegalovirus antigens. The only immune exposure information available for the cohort was CMV serostatus. In this cohort, only TCR beta chains were sequenced, and detectable features were limited by the absence of alpha or paired-chain data. Specific HLA alleles were associated with 16,951 TCR beta sequences at a false discovery rate of 0.05 in a later analysis. Because HLA typing was unavailable for some donors at each locus, only the typed subset was used in association tests. According to a later analysis, most CMV-associated TCR beta chains appeared to be HLA-restricted, and the HLA associations seemed to be driven largely by CMV exposure. Strong co-occurrence of HLA alleles, especially DR and DQ, made assigning TCR associations to individual alleles difficult. Correlated functional status among segregating V segments might reflect linkage disequilibrium, but an unknown experimental factor could not be ruled out. An association between a missense DCLRE1C variant and V-gene and J-gene trimming of TCR beta chains was found in a later genetic analysis and replicated in an independent cohort. A further reported finding was that TCR beta sequences accurately predicted the HLA-A and HLA-B alleles for most subjects in the first cohort. Across donors, most TCR sequences were observed very rarely, whereas some public TCRs were present in many individuals. Broadly in line with IMGT annotations, most TCR beta V segments showed up in productive rearrangements about 90% or about 30% of the time in an earlier analysis of approximately 640 of the donors. Because counts were too low, roughly 17 rarely observed V segments, including chromosome 9 orphons, were left out of the earlier analysis of 500 to 750 of the donors. A group of highly shared sequence variants was considered likely to be a technical artifact of the sequencing pipeline.

Libraries came from the immunoSEQ multiplex PCR assay. For the multiplex PCR, a mixture combining 60 forward primers for TCR Vbeta segments and 13 reverse primers for TCR Jbeta segments was used. The CDR3 region of rearranged TCR beta genes was amplified from genomic DNA with a multiplex PCR assay. On the Illumina HiSeq System, the amplified TCR beta libraries were sequenced as 87-base-pair reads. Per the source publication's procedure: A later analysis counted some 74 million unique TCR beta chains across the 650 to 800 repertoires, and roughly 11 million of these chains were shared by at least two donors. To remove PCR and sequencing errors, raw reads were error-corrected and collapsed into unique sequences using a nearest-neighbor algorithm that merged closely related sequences. Alignment of CDR3 sequences to IMGT reference sequences was used to assign V, D and J gene segments. For a sequence to be retained, at least a six-nucleotide match to both a V gene segment and a J gene segment was required. A rearrangement was called productive if the CDR3 had no stop codons and remained in frame with V and J, and every other rearrangement was called non-productive. Following IMGT convention, CDR3 was defined as the stretch from the second conserved V-encoded cysteine up to the conserved J-encoded phenylalanine. The earlier analysis of 587 of the donors excluded sequences that lacked an unambiguous match to a single V gene segment. In an earlier analysis of 587 of the donors, V segments were called functional above 56.7% productive rearrangements and were called segregating when the between-donor standard deviation exceeded 5%. A statistical classification framework was built to diagnose cytomegalovirus status from the catalog of TCR beta chain sequences. In a later analysis, V and J genes were assigned by comparing TCR nucleotide sequences against IMGT/GENE-DB human TR gene sequences. A later analysis assigned CDR3 sequences and most-parsimonious VDJ recombination scenarios with the TCRdist pipeline. A later analysis defined each TCR beta chain by its CDR3 amino acid sequence plus V-gene family, and excluded reads lacking a unique V-gene family. To address suspected cross-contamination and a sequencing artifact, a later analysis removed a few hundred highly shared, low-generation-probability nucleotide sequences. In a later analysis, a clonal expansion index was calculated for each public chain from normalized within-repertoire ranks of inferred template counts. Generation probabilities in a later analysis came from a VDJ recombination model fitted to out-of-frame rearrangements, and those results were checked against IGoR. A later analysis scored TCR-TCR, TCR-HLA and TCR-CMV co-occurrence with hypergeometric tests, applying a repertoire-size bias correction to TCR pairs. A later analysis estimated false discovery rates by permuting HLA or CMV assignments 20 times. In a later analysis, co-occurring TCRs were grouped using DBSCAN, and TCRdist sequence similarity was added for clustering within HLA-allele-positive subsets. Repertoires with fewer than 30,000 or more than 120,000 public chains were left out of co-occurrence clustering, as were a handful of repertoires with anomalous nucleotide sharing. Held by TCRdb, this immuneACCESS table contains in-frame sequences only and omits some clones. Under half of the omission traces to an unresolved V gene where checked; the cause of the rest is unknown. V, J and clone size were drawn from that table, and D and trimming were deduced from the DNA. For this sample the table gives about 110,000 clones, of which around 80% were detected only once. The biggest ten clones account for 3.5% to 4% of the sample.

The cohort comprised 550 to 700 healthy bone marrow donors. All cohort members were sampled while nominally healthy, although unrecorded immune exposures were likely present. The donor was CMV seronegative and was included in the group of 352 seronegative cohort members. Each donor provided a peripheral blood sample, and peripheral blood mononuclear cells were used for TCR beta sequencing. The Qiagen DNeasy Blood Extraction Kit was used to extract genomic DNA from the blood cell samples. Note on this clone: This receptor's antigen is unknown. No qualities accompany the bases; no much larger clone lies one base away. Other DNA sequences in the sample encode the same CDR3.

The sequencing sample was made of PBMCs. The sequence was collected from a man between 60 and 70 years old in good health and CMV-seronegative.

The nucleotides are TGTGCCAGCAGCCGACGGACTAGCTCTAGCACAGATACGCAGTATTTT. Its translation is CASSRRTSSSTDTQYF. The rearranged segments are TRBV14 and TRBJ2-3, and 8 junctional nucleotides match TRBD2. Trimming takes 4 bases off V and 0 bases off J; junction bases not matched to a gene: 6. Its CDR3 holds 16 amino acids, cysteine through phenylalanine. Only the CDR3 part of the read is kept: 48 bases, read in frame from the first base. Based on the germline V gene, the CDR1 and CDR2 sequences are SGHDN and FVKESK.